A selection of T cell receptor beta chains follows, all from one sample in a study of circulating CD8 cells and anti-PD-1 response in melanoma. TCRdb re-called the reads through MiXCR, storing one row per CDR3 protein. The sample gives 150 to 200 distinct CDR3 sequences, 9% to 13% of which show up once; about 68% is in the top ten. The sample in question was CD8+ T cells from PBMCs, obtained at baseline or after one month of anti-PD-1 therapy (not recorded which). Receptors were obtained from a human donor with melanoma. The CDR3 runs from the conserved cysteine through the conserved F or W. D genes are given only for firm matches. The listing skips clone size in some rows; elsewhere it reads once, few, many or a size class.

V	size	D	length	J	DNA	CDR3
TRBV7-7	large	-	16	TRBJ2-1	TGTGCCAGCAGCCCCATTGTTCCCCTGGCCTACAATGAGCAGTTCTTC	CASSPIVPLAYNEQFF
TRBV28	large	TRBD1	15	TRBJ2-7	TGTGCCAGCAACAGAGGACAGGCTATTAGCTACGAGCAGTACTTC	CASNRGQAISYEQYF
TRBV3-1	large	TRBD2	14	TRBJ2-1	TGTGCCAGCAGCCCGGGACTAGCGGGATTTGAGCAGTTCTTC	CASSPGLAGFEQFF
TRBV21-1	medium-sized	-	13	TRBJ1-1	TGTGCCAGCATCCCCCCCACGGGGCCTGAAGCTTTCTTT	CASIPPTGPEAFF
TRBV27	large	-	15	TRBJ1-6	TGTGCCAGCGGGCCTCCTTGGCTCACTAATTCACCCCTCCACTTT	CASGPPWLTNSPLHF
TRBV19	large	-	12	TRBJ1-3	TGTGCCAGTAAACGCTCTGGAAACACCATATATTTT	CASKRSGNTIYF
TRBV27	large	TRBD1	19	TRBJ2-7	TGTGCCAGCAGTCCCCGATGGGAAATGCCGGGACAGGGGGCTTACGAGCAGTACTTC	CASSPRWEMPGQGAYEQYF
TRBV24-1	medium-sized	-	15	TRBJ2-2	TGTGCCACCAGTGAGATCAGGGGAGACACCGGGGAGCTGTTTTTT	CATSEIRGDTGELFF
TRBV4-2	large	TRBD2	18	TRBJ2-5	TGTGCCAGCAGCCCCTCCTGGGGGACTAGCGGGAGTCTGGAGACCCAGTACTTC	CASSPSWGTSGSLETQYF
TRBV27	medium-sized	TRBD2	16	TRBJ2-3	TGTGCCAGCAGTCCCCCGGCTAGCGGGGACACAGATACGCAGTATTTT	CASSPPASGDTDTQYF
TRBV28	large	-	14	TRBJ2-7	TGTGCCAGCAGTTTCCAGGGCCCTTCCTACGAGCAGTACTTC	CASSFQGPSYEQYF
TRBV27	large	-	13	TRBJ2-5	TGTGCCAGCAGTCGGGTAGTCCAAGAGACCCAGTACTTC	CASSRVVQETQYF
TRBV28	large	TRBD2	14	TRBJ2-3	TGTGCCAGCAGACCGGGGACTAACACAGATACGCAGTATTTT	CASRPGTNTDTQYF
TRBV27	large	-	15	TRBJ2-1	TGTGCCAGTTCCGGACCAAACAAAGAGTACAATGAGCAGTTCTTC	CASSGPNKEYNEQFF
TRBV19	-	-	13	TRBJ2-1	TGTGCCAGTAGTATAGTGCAGAACAATGAGCAGTTCTTC	CASSIVQNNEQFF